The clone carrying this T cell receptor (beta chain) was found many times. The antigen is undetermined. This record comes from a study of CD8 T cells in ankylosing spondylitis. MiXCR was run by TCRdb on the 5' RACE reads, yielding one entry per CDR3 protein. The sample holds 130,000 or so distinct CDR3 sequences, over 6% seen once. Findings of the study overall: Disease-associated clones were CD8+ and fairly uncommon in peripheral blood. From matched ankylosing spondylitis synovial fluid, disease-linked clones were reportedly recovered at significantly enriched levels.

This CDR3 is 15 amino acids long. Unmatched junction bases numbered 7, after V lost 4 bases and J lost 6 bases. CDR1 SGHRS and CDR2 YFSETQ come from the germline V gene. Sequencing used blood, either unsorted or a sorted T cell fraction (not recorded which). This clonotype was sampled from a male donor with ankylosing spondylitis or in good health (not recorded which). The rearrangement joins TRBV5-1 to TRBJ2-3; 11 bases are shared with TRBD2. The CDR3 reads CASSPVAGGLDTQYF. For the CDR3, the DNA is TGCGCCAGCAGCCCCGTAGCGGGGGGGCTGGATACGCAGTATTTT.